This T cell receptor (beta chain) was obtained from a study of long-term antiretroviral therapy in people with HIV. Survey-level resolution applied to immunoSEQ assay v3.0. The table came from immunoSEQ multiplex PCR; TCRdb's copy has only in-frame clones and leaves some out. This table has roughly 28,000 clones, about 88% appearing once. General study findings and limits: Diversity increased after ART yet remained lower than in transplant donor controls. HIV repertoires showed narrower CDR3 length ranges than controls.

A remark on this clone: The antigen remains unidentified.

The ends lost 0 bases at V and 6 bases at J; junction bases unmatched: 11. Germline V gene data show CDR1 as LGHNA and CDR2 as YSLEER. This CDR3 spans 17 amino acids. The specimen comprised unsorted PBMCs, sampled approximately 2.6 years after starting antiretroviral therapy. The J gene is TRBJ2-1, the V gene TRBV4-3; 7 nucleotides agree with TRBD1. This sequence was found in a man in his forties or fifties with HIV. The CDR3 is CASSQDFDRDVGNEQFF. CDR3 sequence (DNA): TGCGCCAGCAGCCAAGATTTTGACAGGGACGTCGGCAATGAGCAGTTCTTC.